The clone carrying this TCR beta chain was counted at least ten times. What it binds is unknown. This CDR3 spans 12 amino acids. V gave up 1 base and J gave up 12 bases; unmatched junction bases: 3. Germline CDR1 and CDR2: LGHNA and YNFKEQ. The data derive from a study of response to subunit inactivated influenza vaccine. The study's findings and limits: The authors proposed limited new T cell recruitment per seasonal influenza vaccination.

TCRdb reanalysed the RT-PCR reads using MiXCR and keeps one entry per CDR3 protein. The sample includes about 620,000 distinct CDR3 sequences, 12% of them seen just once. Source: PBMCs from blood, taken on the day of vaccination. The source of this sequence is a middle-aged man who received an inactivated influenza vaccine. The chain carries TRBV4-2 and TRBJ2-3; 8 positions agree with TRBD1. DNA of the CDR3: TGTGCCAGCAGCCAAGGACAGGGGTCACAGTATTTT. Protein product: CASSQGQGSQYF.